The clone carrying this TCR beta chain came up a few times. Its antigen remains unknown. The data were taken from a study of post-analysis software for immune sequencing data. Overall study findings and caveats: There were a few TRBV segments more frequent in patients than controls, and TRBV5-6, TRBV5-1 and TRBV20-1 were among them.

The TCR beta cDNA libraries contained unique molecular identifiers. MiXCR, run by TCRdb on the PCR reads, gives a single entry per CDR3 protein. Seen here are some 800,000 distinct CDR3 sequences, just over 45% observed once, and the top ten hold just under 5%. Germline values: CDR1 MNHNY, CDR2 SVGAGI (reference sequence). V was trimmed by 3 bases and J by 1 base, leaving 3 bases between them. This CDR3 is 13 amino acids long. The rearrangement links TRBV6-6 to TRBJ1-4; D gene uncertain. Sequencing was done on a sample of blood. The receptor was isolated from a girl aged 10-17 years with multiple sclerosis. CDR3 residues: CASSYRTNEKLFF. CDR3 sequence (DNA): TGTGCCAGCAGTTATAGAACTAATGAAAAACTGTTTTTT.